This T cell receptor (beta chain) was sequenced for a study of regulatory T cells in long-lasting Graves disease. Investigators prepared the TCR beta libraries by applying iRepertoire HTBI primers and Arm-PCR of CDR3 regions. Each CDR3 protein is one row after TCRdb ran MiXCR on the multiplex PCR reads. Altogether a few hundred thousand distinct CDR3 sequences are present, approximately 15% being singletons, with the ten largest covering approximately 30%. This CDR3 region has 14 residues. The V and J ends lost 4 bases and 0 bases respectively, with 10 bases between them. CDR1 is SGHRS and CDR2 is YFSETQ in the germline V gene. The time point here: newly diagnosed GD, antithyroid drugs for less than 3 months. PBMC-derived RNA was used for the TCR library. This clonotype was observed a handful of times. The same specimen was also included in a second study, on T cells in Graves' hyperthyroidism and ophthalmopathy.

Sequencing was performed on peripheral blood mononuclear cells (PBMCs), taken at new diagnosis, from a patient treated with antithyroid drugs. The chain has TRBV5-1 and TRBJ2-5; TRBD1 might be the D (5 bases). The clonotype was recovered from a man in his forties with Graves disease. The DNA of the CDR3 is TGCGCCAGCAGCACGACAGAGAACCAAGAGACCCAGTACTTC. Translating it yields CASSTTENQETQYF.